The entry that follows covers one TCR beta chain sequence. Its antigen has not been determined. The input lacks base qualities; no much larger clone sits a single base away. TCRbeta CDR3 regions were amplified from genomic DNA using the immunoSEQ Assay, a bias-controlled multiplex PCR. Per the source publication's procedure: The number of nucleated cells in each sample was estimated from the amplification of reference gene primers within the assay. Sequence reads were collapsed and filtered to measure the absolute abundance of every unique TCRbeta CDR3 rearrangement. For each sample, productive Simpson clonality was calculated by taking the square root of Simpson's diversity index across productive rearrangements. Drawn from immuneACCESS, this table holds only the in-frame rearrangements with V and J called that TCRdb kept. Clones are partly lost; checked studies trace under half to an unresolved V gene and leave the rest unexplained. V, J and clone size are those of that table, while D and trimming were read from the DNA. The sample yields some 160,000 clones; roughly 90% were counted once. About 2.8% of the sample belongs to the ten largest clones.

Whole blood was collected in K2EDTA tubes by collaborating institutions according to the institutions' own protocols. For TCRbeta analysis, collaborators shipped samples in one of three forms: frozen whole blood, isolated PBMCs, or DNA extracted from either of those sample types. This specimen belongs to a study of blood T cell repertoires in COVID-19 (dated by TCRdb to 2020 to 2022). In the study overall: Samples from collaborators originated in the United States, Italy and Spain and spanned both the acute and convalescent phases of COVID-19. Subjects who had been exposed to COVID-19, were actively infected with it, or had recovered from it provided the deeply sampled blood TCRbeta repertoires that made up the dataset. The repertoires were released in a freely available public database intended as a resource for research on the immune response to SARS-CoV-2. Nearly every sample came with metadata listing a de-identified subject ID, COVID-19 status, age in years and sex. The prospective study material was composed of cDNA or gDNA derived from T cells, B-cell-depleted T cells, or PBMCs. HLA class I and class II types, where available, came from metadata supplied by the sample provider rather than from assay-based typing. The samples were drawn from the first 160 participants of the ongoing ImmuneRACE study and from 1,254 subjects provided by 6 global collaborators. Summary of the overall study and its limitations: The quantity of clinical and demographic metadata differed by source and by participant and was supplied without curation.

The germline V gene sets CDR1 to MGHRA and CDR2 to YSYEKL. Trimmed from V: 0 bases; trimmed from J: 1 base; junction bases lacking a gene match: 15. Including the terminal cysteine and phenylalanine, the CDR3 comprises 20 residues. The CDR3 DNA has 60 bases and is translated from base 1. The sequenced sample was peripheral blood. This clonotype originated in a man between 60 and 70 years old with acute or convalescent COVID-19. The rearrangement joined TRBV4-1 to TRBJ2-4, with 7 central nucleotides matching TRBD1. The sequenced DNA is TGCGCCAGCAGCCAAGATTCAGGGGGACGAAGCAGCCTGGCCAAAAACATTCAGTACTTC. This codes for CASSQDSGGRSSLAKNIQYF.